This T cell receptor (beta chain) was sequenced during a study of blood T cells in healthy people across ages. The V segment lost 3 bases and the J segment 2 bases; nucleotides outside the gene matches: 6. This CDR3 is 15 amino acids long. Per germline, CDR1 ENHRY and CDR2 SYGVKD. Broader study findings: Older age went with lower TCR beta diversity per million T cells, in a roughly linear way.

A second about 6 to 11 cycle PCR used barcoded and J-beta primers. Via MiXCR, TCRdb re-called the 5' RACE reads, giving one row per CDR3 protein. This repertoire shows around 1.5 million distinct CDR3 sequences, about 31% found once; its top ten account for about 11%. With respect to this clonotype: Its target is not known.

Sequenced material: blood. The V call is TRBV10-3, the J call TRBJ1-2; 7 bases align to TRBD1. This receptor was identified in a woman in her 30s in good health. The CDR3 nucleotides are TGTGCCATCAGTGACCACCTGACAGGGAACTATGGCTACACCTTC. Amino acid sequence: CAISDHLTGNYGYTF.